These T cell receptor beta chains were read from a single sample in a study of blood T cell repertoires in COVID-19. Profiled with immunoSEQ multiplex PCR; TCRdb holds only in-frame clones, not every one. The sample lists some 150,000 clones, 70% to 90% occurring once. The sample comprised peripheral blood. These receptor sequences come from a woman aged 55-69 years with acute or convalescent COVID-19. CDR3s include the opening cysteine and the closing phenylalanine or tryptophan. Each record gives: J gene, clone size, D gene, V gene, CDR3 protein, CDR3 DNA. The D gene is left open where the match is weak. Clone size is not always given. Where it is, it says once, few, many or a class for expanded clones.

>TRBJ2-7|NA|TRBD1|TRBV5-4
CASSRTGRHEQYF
TGTGCCAGCAGCCGGACAGGGCGTCACGAGCAGTACTTC
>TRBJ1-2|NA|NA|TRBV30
CAWSLSDSYTF
TGTGCCTGGAGTTTATCAGACAGCTACACCTTC
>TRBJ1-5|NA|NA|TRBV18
CASSLNGTTHNQPQHF
TGTGCCAGCTCACTCAACGGGACAACTCACAATCAGCCCCAGCATTTT
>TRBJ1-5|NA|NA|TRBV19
CASSIWGVPQPQHF
TGTGCCAGTAGTATTTGGGGGGTTCCTCAGCCCCAGCATTTT
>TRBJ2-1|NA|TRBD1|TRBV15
CATSRDRGLGEQFF
TGTGCCACCTCCCGGGACAGGGGTTTAGGTGAGCAGTTCTTC
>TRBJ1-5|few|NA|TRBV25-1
CASNSGNQPQHF
TGTGCCAGCAACTCAGGAAATCAGCCCCAGCATTTT
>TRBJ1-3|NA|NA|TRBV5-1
CASSTDSFSGNTIYF
TGCGCCAGCAGCACGGACAGCTTCTCTGGAAACACCATATATTTT
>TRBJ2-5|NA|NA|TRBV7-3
CASSLMPPGVGETQYF
TGTGCCAGCAGCTTAATGCCCCCGGGGGTGGGGGAGACCCAGTACTTC
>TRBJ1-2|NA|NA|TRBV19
CASRTWSDNYGYTF
TGTGCCAGTAGGACGTGGAGCGATAACTATGGCTACACCTTC
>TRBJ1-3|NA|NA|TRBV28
CATALGGSGNTIYF
TGTGCCACCGCCCTGGGAGGATCCGGAAACACCATATATTTT
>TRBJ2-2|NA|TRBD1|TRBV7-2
CASSSGQGGNTGELFF
TGTGCCAGCAGCTCCGGACAGGGAGGGAACACCGGGGAGCTGTTTTTT
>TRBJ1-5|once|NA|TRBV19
CASSIGGGQPQHF
TGTGCCAGTAGTATTGGGGGAGGTCAGCCCCAGCATTTT
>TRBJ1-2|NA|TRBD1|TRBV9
CASSVGDRGPRGYTF
TGTGCCAGCAGCGTAGGGGACAGGGGGCCGCGGGGCTACACCTTC
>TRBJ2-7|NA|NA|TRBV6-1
CASSEQESSYEQYF
TGTGCCAGCAGTGAACAGGAATCCTCCTACGAGCAGTACTTC
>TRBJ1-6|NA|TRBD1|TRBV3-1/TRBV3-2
CASSQGTGSSPLHF
TGTGCCAGCAGCCAAGGGACAGGGTCCTCACCCCTCCACTTT
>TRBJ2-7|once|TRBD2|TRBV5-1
CASSLTGRLLASSYEQYF
TGCGCCAGCAGCTTAACGGGCCGGCTACTAGCGTCCTCCTACGAGCAGTACTTC
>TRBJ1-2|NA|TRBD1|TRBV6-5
CASSYSQDRGYGYTF
TGTGCCAGCAGTTACTCGCAGGACAGGGGCTATGGCTACACCTTC
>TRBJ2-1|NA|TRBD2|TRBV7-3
CASSLGSGARDEQFF
TGTGCCAGCAGCTTAGGAAGCGGGGCTAGGGATGAGCAGTTCTTC
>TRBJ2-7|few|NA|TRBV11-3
CASSLPTAEQYF
TGTGCCAGCAGCTTACCGACTGCCGAGCAGTACTTC
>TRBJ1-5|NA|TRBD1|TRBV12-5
CASGLGQGEDQPQHF
TGTGCTAGTGGTTTAGGACAGGGGGAAGATCAGCCCCAGCATTTT
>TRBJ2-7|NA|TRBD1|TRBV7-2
CASSFLSGTATYEQYF
TGTGCCAGCAGCTTCCTTTCCGGGACAGCCACCTACGAGCAGTACTTC
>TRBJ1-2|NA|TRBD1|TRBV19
CASSIRGYGYTF
TGTGCCAGTAGTATCAGGGGGTATGGCTACACCTTC
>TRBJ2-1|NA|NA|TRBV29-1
CSVERVRNEQFF
TGCAGCGTTGAACGGGTAAGGAATGAGCAGTTCTTC
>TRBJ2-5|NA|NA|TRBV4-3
CASSQSLGALETQYF
TGCGCCAGCAGCCAAAGCCTGGGAGCCCTAGAGACCCAGTACTTC
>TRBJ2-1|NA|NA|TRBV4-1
CASRHYNEQFF
TGCGCCAGCAGACACTACAATGAGCAGTTCTTC
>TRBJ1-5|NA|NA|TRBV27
CASSQGNYSFGNQPQHF
TGTGCCAGCAGCCAGGGGAACTACAGTTTCGGGAATCAGCCCCAGCATTTT
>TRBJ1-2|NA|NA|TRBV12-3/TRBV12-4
CASSSTGAYGYTF
TGTGCCAGCAGTTCGACAGGCGCTTATGGCTACACCTTC
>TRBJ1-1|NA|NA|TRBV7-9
CASSLGAPEAFF
TGTGCCAGCAGCTTGGGGGCACCTGAAGCTTTCTTT
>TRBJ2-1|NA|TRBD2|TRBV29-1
CSVGATSSFSEQFF
TGCAGCGTTGGTGCGACTAGCTCATTTTCTGAGCAGTTCTTC
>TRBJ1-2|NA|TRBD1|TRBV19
CASSDRGSYGYTF
TGTGCCAGTTCCGACAGGGGCTCCTATGGCTACACCTTC
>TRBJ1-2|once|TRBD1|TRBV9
CASSVTLDRGYGYTF
TGTGCCAGCAGCGTAACCCTGGACAGGGGCTATGGCTACACCTTC
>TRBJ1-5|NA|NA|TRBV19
CASSMPQGSANQPQHF
TGTGCCAGTAGTATGCCCCAGGGGTCGGCCAATCAGCCCCAGCATTTT
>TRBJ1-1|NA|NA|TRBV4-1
CASSQDPTWNTEAFF
TGCGCCAGCAGCCAAGACCCGACATGGAACACTGAAGCTTTCTTT
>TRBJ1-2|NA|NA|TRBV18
CASSPSVVTNGYTF
TGTGCCAGCTCACCCTCGGTGGTCACCAATGGCTACACCTTC
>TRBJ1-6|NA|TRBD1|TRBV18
CASSRTGGTRWALHF
TGTGCCAGCTCACGGACAGGGGGTACCCGTTGGGCCCTCCACTTT
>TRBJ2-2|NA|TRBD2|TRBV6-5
CASNSGGAIGELFF
TGTGCCAGCAATAGCGGGGGGGCCATCGGGGAGCTGTTTTTT
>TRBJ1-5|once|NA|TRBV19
CASSDRHVNQPQHF
TGTGCCAGTAGTGATAGACATGTAAATCAGCCCCAGCATTTT
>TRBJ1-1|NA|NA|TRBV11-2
CASSLGVSAFF
TGTGCCAGCAGCTTAGGTGTTAGTGCTTTCTTT
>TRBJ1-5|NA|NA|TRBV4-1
CASSQVTGNQPQHF
TGCGCCAGCAGCCAAGTAACAGGGAATCAGCCCCAGCATTTT
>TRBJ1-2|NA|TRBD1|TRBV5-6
CASSRRDRLYGYTF
TGTGCCAGCAGCCGCCGGGACAGACTATATGGCTACACCTTC
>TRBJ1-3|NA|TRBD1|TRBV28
CASSSGQWSGNTIYF
TGTGCCAGCAGTTCGGGACAGTGGTCTGGAAACACCATATATTTT
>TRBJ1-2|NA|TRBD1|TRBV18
CASSPKDRSLAYGYTF
TGTGCCAGCTCACCGAAGGACAGGAGCCTCGCCTATGGCTACACCTTC
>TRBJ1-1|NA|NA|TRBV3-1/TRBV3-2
CASSQVGGFRNTEAFF
TGTGCCAGCAGCCAAGTGGGGGGGTTCAGGAACACTGAAGCTTTCTTT
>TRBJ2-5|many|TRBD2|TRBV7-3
CASSLAGGPAETQYF
TGTGCCAGCAGCCTAGCGGGGGGGCCCGCAGAGACCCAGTACTTC
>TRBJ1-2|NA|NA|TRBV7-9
CASSLQTDYGYTF
TGTGCCAGCAGCTTACAGACAGACTATGGCTACACCTTC
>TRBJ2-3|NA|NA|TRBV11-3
CASSLGVRTKDDTQYF
TGTGCCAGCAGCTTAGGGGTGCGGACAAAGGATGATACGCAGTATTTT
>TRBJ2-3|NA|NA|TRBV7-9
CASSLDSPSTDTQYF
TGTGCCAGCAGCTTAGACAGTCCTTCCACAGATACGCAGTATTTT
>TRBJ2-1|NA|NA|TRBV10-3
CATYTRQGNEQFF
TGTGCCACTTATACACGGCAGGGCAATGAGCAGTTCTTC
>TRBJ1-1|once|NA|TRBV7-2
CASSLVGQGITEAFF
TGTGCCAGCAGCTTAGTGGGTCAGGGTATCACTGAAGCTTTCTTT
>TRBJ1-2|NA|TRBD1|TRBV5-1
CASQPYQGAWGYTF
TGCGCCAGCCAACCTTACCAGGGGGCGTGGGGCTACACCTTC